This T cell receptor beta chain was captured in a study of T cell repertoires in cytomegalovirus infection (dated by TCRdb to about 2019). About the full investigation: The HLA type of each donor mattered for the analysis, because public TCR beta signatures pointed to carriage of CMV infection along with the matching HLA type. Study-wide findings and limitations: Cumulative frequency of public TCR beta family members discriminated carriers of CMV infection plus the relevant HLA type in this cohort and an independent approximately 370-donor cohort. The ex vivo response was dominated by HLA-C-restricted CMV-specific TCR beta clonotypes, which also provided the single most frequent clonotype in two of eight donors.

Sequencing instrument: Illumina HiSeq 1500. Clones were called with MiXCR by TCRdb after fastp trimmed the public reads at Q25, and only in-frame beta chains were retained. Each CDR3 protein gets just one entry, which takes the most common genes and DNA from the rows behind it. The sample contains over 450,000 distinct CDR3 sequences, roughly 10% of them found a single time. The ten largest make up roughly 10% of the sample. This clonotype has a count of ten or more. Its cognate antigen has yet to be identified. It has no much larger one-base neighbor in the sample; base qualities were not kept. From the cysteine up to the phenylalanine, the CDR3 has a length of 12 residues. The CDR3 DNA has 36 bases and is translated from base 1. V loses 6 bases of germline sequence and J loses 11 bases, and the interval between the two ends is 14 bases. The germline V gene specifies SGHTA as CDR1 and FQGNSA as CDR2.

This clonotype was obtained from a human donor in good health (CMV status not recorded). Some clones in this sample may be carry-over from other donors' samples. The specimen was PBMCs. Recombination connected TRBV7-2 to TRBJ1-5; the D gene assignment is ambiguous. The nucleotide sequence is TGTGCCAGCAGGCCGCTTTCTGGGGCCCAGCATTTT. Translated, it reads CASRPLSGAQHF. Supplemented by the reference TRBV7-2 and TRBJ1-5 proteins around the CDR3, the complete variable domain is GAGVSQSPSNKVTEKGKDVELRCDPISGHTALYWYRQSLGQGLEFLIYFQGNSAPDKSGLPSDRFSAERTGGSVSTLTIQRTQQEDSAVYLCASRPLSGAQHFGDGTRLSIL.